This T cell receptor (beta chain) stems from a study of blood T cell repertoires in COVID-19. Study-level information: Acute and convalescent COVID-19 specimens originated in the United States, Italy and Spain. PBMCs, B-cell-depleted T cells, or T cells were the source of the cDNA or gDNA that made up the material.

Original data processing: Reference gene primer amplification yielded estimated nucleated cell counts. The assay was immunoSEQ multiplex PCR, and TCRdb's table has in-frame clones only and misses some. V and J calls and clone size are as listed in that table; D and trimming were resolved from the DNA. The table records around 200,000 clones, 65% to 85% of them present only once. This CDR3 comprises 15 residues. Germline loops: CDR1 SGHNT, CDR2 YENEEA. The V gene end was trimmed by 1 base and the J gene end by 4 bases; junction bases not matched to a gene: 4. This clonotype was obtained from a woman of 80 years or more with acute or convalescent COVID-19. Source material: peripheral blood. The chain recombines TRBV11-3 with TRBJ2-5; 9 nucleotides match TRBD2. The CDR3 protein is CASSLVLAGLETQYF. The CDR3 DNA reads as TGTGCCAGCAGCTTAGTGCTAGCGGGGCTAGAGACCCAGTACTTC.